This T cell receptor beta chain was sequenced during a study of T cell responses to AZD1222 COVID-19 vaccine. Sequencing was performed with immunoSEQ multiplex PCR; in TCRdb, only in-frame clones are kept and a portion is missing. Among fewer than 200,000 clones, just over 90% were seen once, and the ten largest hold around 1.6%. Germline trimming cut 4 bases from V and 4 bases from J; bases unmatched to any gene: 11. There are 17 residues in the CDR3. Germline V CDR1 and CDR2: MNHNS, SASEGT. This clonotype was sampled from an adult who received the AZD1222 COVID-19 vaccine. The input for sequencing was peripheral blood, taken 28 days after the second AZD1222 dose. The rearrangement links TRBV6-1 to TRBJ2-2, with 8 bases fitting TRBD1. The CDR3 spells CASSGEDQGARTGELFF. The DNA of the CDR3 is TGTGCCAGCAGTGGAGAAGATCAGGGGGCGCGCACCGGGGAGCTGTTTTTT.